This T cell receptor beta chain emerged from a study of T cells after yellow fever vaccination. Study at large: Those fractions that held only low numbers of cells were prepared using the SMART-Seq v4 Ultra Low Input RNA kit. General study findings and limits: After the booster, about 95% of CD4 and 75% to 90% of CD8 primary-response clones were re-detected.

The study made its TCR cDNA through 5'RACE template switching. That step introduced a universal primer site along with UMIs. A single record per CDR3 protein comes from TCRdb applying MiXCR to the 5' RACE reads. The sample shows under 500,000 distinct CDR3 sequences, approximately 18% of them seen only once. Worth noting for this clonotype: Its target is not known.

The sequence came from a man aged 18 to 35 who received the YFV17D yellow fever vaccine. The material was PBMCs, obtained before the yellow fever booster vaccination.

CDR3 loop: CASSPVLGATAGELFF. The CDR3, as DNA: TGTGCCAGCAGCCCCGTTCTGGGTGCGACGGCCGGGGAGCTGTTTTTT. This chain uses TRBV12-3 or TRBV12-4 with TRBJ2-2; no definite D call. V was pared by 6 bases and J by 6 bases, with 20 bases between. The length of the CDR3 is 16 residues.